This T cell receptor (beta chain) appears in the sequencing data of a study of T cells in localized non-small cell lung cancer. A single count supports this clone. Trimming left V 1 base short and J 0 bases short, with 19 bases between. CDR1 is SGHTA and CDR2 is FQGTGA in the germline V gene. This CDR3 comprises 19 residues. Sequenced by immunoSEQ multiplex PCR; TCRdb stores in-frame clones only, minus some. The sample contains roughly 24,000 clones, approximately 89% of which appear only once. Specimen: peripheral blood, collected before any cancer treatment. This receptor was taken from a female donor of 60 years or more with stage II squamous cell lung carcinoma. The genes are TRBV7-3 and TRBJ2-1, with D perhaps being TRBD1 or TRBD2 (5 bases each). CDR3 nucleotides: TGTGCCAGCAGCTTAAGAGGGGCCGGGGATGCCAGCTCCTACAATGAGCAGTTCTTC. It codes for CASSLRGAGDASSYNEQFF.